Below are 25 T cell receptor beta chains sequenced from a single sample in a study of vaccination and CD4 T cells after COVID-19. The sample's treatment: approximately 9-day PBMC culture with coronavirus spike peptide pools or control peptides (ViraFEST assay). Their antigens remain unidentified. With the Oncomine TCR Beta short-read assay, DNA from cultured CD4+ T cells was sequenced. TCRdb used MiXCR to reprocess the PCR reads, holding one entry per CDR3 protein. The table has just over 15,000 distinct CDR3 sequences, over 55% seen once. The material sequenced was CD4+ T cells from blood, cultured in vitro. These receptors were collected from a human donor who had recovered from COVID-19.

In regard to this clonotype: Because it lacks the conserved phenylalanine or tryptophan at the end, this CDR3 is likely a read error. This chain joins TRBV6-1 and TRBJ1-2, with D perhaps TRBD1 (5 bases). The CDR3 extends over 13 amino acids. The V gene lost 7 bases and the J gene lost 2 bases, with 11 bases spanning the gap. Germline lookup yields CDR1 MNHNS and CDR2 SASEGT. This chain's CDR3 is CASTTGGNYGYTL. The DNA for the CDR3 is TGTGCCAGCACCACGGGGGGGAACTATGGCTACACCTTA.

By proportion, this clonotype is large. The rearrangement joins TRBV2 to TRBJ1-4, with 9 bases matching TRBD1. With V trimmed by 6 bases and J by 5 bases, 10 bases remained unmatched. CDR1 is SNHLY and CDR2 is FYNNEI in the germline V gene. The CDR3 length is 16 residues. CDR3 DNA: TGTGCCAGCAGGCTGGGGACAGGGCGGACCAATGAAAAACTGTTTTTT. It codes for CASRLGTGRTNEKLFF. The entire variable domain, with the rest obtained from reference TRBV2 and TRBJ1-4, is as follows: EPEVTQTPSHQVTQMGQEVILRCVPISNHLYFYWYRQILGQKVEFLVSFYNNEISEKSEIFDDQFSVERPDGSNFTLKIRSTKLEDSAMYFCASRLGTGRTNEKLFFGSGTQLSVL.

This CDR3 reads CASSLLGRIQETQYF. CDR3 coding DNA: TGTGCCAGCAGTTTATTAGGTCGGATCCAAGAGACCCAGTACTTC. The V gene is TRBV28, the J gene TRBJ2-5, with unresolved D. Germline V CDR1 and CDR2: MDHEN, SYDVKM. The CDR3 contains 15 residues. Trimming removed 1 base from V and 1 base from J, with 10 bases in between.

CDR3 protein: CASYVGGSYQPQHF. CDR3 in DNA: TGTGCCAGCTATGTGGGCGGATCCTATCAGCCCCAGCATTTT. The rearrangement joins TRBV6-1 to TRBJ1-5; D is unclear. The V gene lost 8 bases and the J gene lost 5 bases, with 16 bases spanning the gap. This CDR3 is built from 14 residues. From germline, CDR1 is MNHNS and CDR2 SASEGT.

This sequence joins TRBV20-1 and TRBJ2-3, with 8 bases identical to TRBD2. Looked up from germline, CDR1 is DFQATT and CDR2 is SNEGSKA (reference sequence). V was pared by 5 bases and J by 1 base, with 8 bases of the junction left unmatched. This CDR3 is 15 amino acids long. The CDR3 reads CSAPRLARRTDTQYF. The DNA for the CDR3 is TGCAGTGCTCCTCGACTAGCGCGACGCACAGATACGCAGTATTTT.

The rearrangement joins TRBV24-1 to TRBJ1-3, with TRBD1 matching over 7 bases. There are 15 residues in the CDR3. J gave up 2 bases and V 4 bases, and 4 bases lay outside the gene matches. The germline V gene has CDR1 KGHDR and CDR2 SFDVKD. The CDR3 region is CATSDPTGAGNTIYF. CDR3 coding DNA: TGTGCCACCAGTGACCCCACAGGGGCTGGAAACACCATATATTTT.

The CDR3 DNA reads TGTGCCAGCAGTTTACTTGGGACAGGGGGCGACTATGGCTACACCTTC. This gives the protein CASSLLGTGGDYGYTF. The rearrangement joins TRBV27 to TRBJ1-2; 12 bases map to TRBD1. The CDR3 has 16 residues. Germline loops: CDR1 MNHEY, CDR2 SMNVEV (reference sequence). The ends lost 2 bases at V and 3 bases at J; junction bases unmatched: 4.

The CDR3 reads CASSIGQGFLNYGYTF. CDR3 bases: TGTGCCAGCAGTATCGGACAGGGTTTTCTCAACTATGGCTACACCTTC. The chain links TRBV6-1 to TRBJ1-2, with 8 bases matching TRBD1. Trimming cost V 5 bases and J 2 bases; bases outside gene matches: 10. Germline V gives CDR1 MNHNS, CDR2 SASEGT. The CDR3 covers 16 residues.

The chain combines TRBV6-2 or TRBV6-3 with TRBJ2-7, with 11 bases aligning to TRBD1. CDR1 is MNHEY, CDR2 SVGEGT, per germline. The CDR3 covers 14 residues. With V trimmed by 6 bases and J by 2 bases, 3 bases remained unmatched. CDR3 bases: TGTGCCAGCAGGGGGACAGGGGGACCCTACGAGCAGTACTTC. This encodes CASRGTGGPYEQYF.

The chain is built from TRBV2 and TRBJ1-1, with a possible D match to TRBD1 (5 bases). Germline values: CDR1 SNHLY, CDR2 FYNNEI. V lost 4 bases to trimming and J lost 1 base, with 7 bases between them. This CDR3 is built from 13 residues. The DNA for the CDR3 is TGTGCCAGCAGTGCTGACAGGAACACTGAAGCTTTCTTT. Amino acids: CASSADRNTEAFF.

This rearrangement joins TRBV7-2 to TRBJ1-6, with 7 bases matching TRBD1. Germline values: CDR1 SGHTA, CDR2 FQGNSA. The length of the CDR3 is 15 residues. Germline trimming cut 4 bases from V and 7 bases from J; bases unmatched to any gene: 7. CDR3 sequence reads: CASSSNDRVNSPLHF. DNA of the CDR3: TGTGCCAGCAGCTCAAATGACAGGGTGAATTCACCCCTCCACTTT.

The chain has TRBV10-1 and TRBJ2-5, with 9 bases that match TRBD1. After removal of 8 bases from V and 1 base from J, the junction contained 14 bases not matched to a gene. Germline V gives CDR1 WNHNN, CDR2 SYGVQD (reference sequence). This CDR3 is 17 amino acids long. The CDR3 loop is CASDGEDRGYLQETQYF. CDR3 nucleotides: TGCGCCAGCGATGGAGAGGACAGGGGATACCTCCAAGAGACCCAGTACTTC.

The chain couples TRBV20-1 to TRBJ2-5; 14 bases fit TRBD2. Trimming at V came to 3 bases and at J to 5 bases, leaving 2 bases not matched to a gene. From germline, CDR1 is DFQATT and CDR2 SNEGSKA (reference sequence). The CDR3 runs to 14 residues. In nucleotides, the CDR3 is TGCAGTGCTAGGAGACTAGCGGGGGGGGAGACCCAGTACTTC. Protein sequence: CSARRLAGGETQYF.

The chain has TRBV6-1 and TRBJ1-5; TRBD1 matches at 7 bases. Germline values: CDR1 MNHNS, CDR2 SASEGT. CDR3 length: 14 amino acids. V dropped 5 bases and J dropped 1; count of bases not matched to a gene: 2. The chain's CDR3 is CASSLDRSNQPQHF. In DNA form, the CDR3 reads TGTGCCAGCAGTCTGGACAGGAGCAATCAGCCCCAGCATTTT.

This sequence joins TRBV20-1 and TRBJ2-7; 10 bases are a match to TRBD1. The CDR3 extends over 15 amino acids. V was pared by 3 bases and J by 3 bases, with 8 bases of the junction left unmatched. CDR1 and CDR2 (germline): DFQATT, SNEGSKA (reference sequence). CDR3: CSARGIRDRGYEQYF. In DNA, the CDR3 is TGCAGTGCTAGGGGGATTCGGGACAGGGGCTACGAGCAGTACTTC.

The chain carries TRBV7-2 and TRBJ1-1; perhaps TRBD1 as D (5 bases). The CDR3 extends over 15 amino acids. Germline assignment: CDR1 SGHTA and CDR2 FQGNSA. Trimming removed 1 base at V and 4 bases at J, with 13 bases between. CDR3 loop: CASSLVTGQGTEAFF. The DNA of the CDR3 is TGTGCCAGCAGCTTAGTAACGGGGCAGGGCACTGAAGCTTTCTTT. Combining the CDR3 with reference TRBV7-2 and TRBJ1-1 gives the whole variable domain GAGVSQSPSNKVTEKGKDVELRCDPISGHTALYWYRQSLGQGLEFLIYFQGNSAPDKSGLPSDRFSAERTGGSVSTLTIQRTQQEDSAVYLCASSLVTGQGTEAFFGQGTRLTVV.

The V and J genes are TRBV20-1 and TRBJ1-1; perhaps TRBD1 as D (6 bases). The CDR3 runs 13 residues. The germline gives CDR1 DFQATT, CDR2 SNEGSKA (reference sequence). V lost 5 bases and J 2 bases, leaving 12 bases between the germline ends. The CDR3 DNA reads as TGCAGTGCTCCCACAGGGAGAAACACTGAAGCTTTCTTT. It specifies CSAPTGRNTEAFF.

This clonotype came up a few times. The chain joins TRBV11-2 to TRBJ1-2; 7 bases fit TRBD1. There are 15 residues in the CDR3. The V segment lost 2 bases and the J segment 9 bases; nucleotides outside the gene matches: 12. Germline V gives CDR1 SGHAT, CDR2 FQNNGV. For the CDR3, the DNA is TGTGCCAGCAGCTTACTACAGGGGCCGCGTTCCAGCTACACCTTC. Encoded protein: CASSLLQGPRSSYTF. Full variable domain (missing parts from reference TRBV11-2 and TRBJ1-2): EAGVAQSPRYKIIEKRQSVAFWCNPISGHATLYWYQQILGQGPKLLIQFQNNGVVDDSQLPKDRFSAERLKGVDSTLKIQPAKLEDSAVYLCASSLLQGPRSSYTFGSGTRLTVV.

The V call is TRBV7-3, the J call TRBJ1-2; 7 positions agree with TRBD1. J was trimmed by 6 bases and V by 2 bases; bases with no gene match: 9. CDR1 SGHTA and CDR2 FQGTGA come from the germline V gene. This CDR3 contains 15 residues. CDR3 loop: CASSLAPRDSNGYTF. CDR3 DNA: TGTGCCAGCAGCTTAGCTCCCCGGGACAGCAATGGCTACACCTTC.

The chain couples TRBV20-1 to TRBJ2-7; no reliable D call. Germline-derived CDR1 and CDR2 are DFQATT and SNEGSKA (reference sequence). The V end lost 3 bases, the J end lost 3 bases, and 9 bases lay between the germline ends. This CDR3 is 12 amino acids long. This chain's CDR3 is CSASVGLYEQYF. CDR3 DNA sequence: TGCAGTGCTAGTGTGGGTCTCTACGAGCAGTACTTC.

By sample share, this clonotype is medium-sized. This chain joins TRBV7-2 and TRBJ2-2; no definite D call. CDR1 is SGHTA, CDR2 FQGNSA, per germline. The CDR3 is 13 amino acids. V was shortened by 3 bases and J by 4 bases, with 6 bases between the two germline ends. Here the CDR3 reads CASSFYATGELFF. The CDR3 bases are TGTGCCAGCAGCTTCTACGCCACCGGGGAGCTGTTTTTT. The variable domain in full, completed from reference TRBV7-2 and TRBJ2-2, reads GAGVSQSPSNKVTEKGKDVELRCDPISGHTALYWYRQSLGQGLEFLIYFQGNSAPDKSGLPSDRFSAERTGGSVSTLTIQRTQQEDSAVYLCASSFYATGELFFGEGSRLTVL.

The chain joins TRBV7-6 to TRBJ2-3; D not resolved. The CDR3 totals 16 residues. Germline-derived CDR1 and CDR2 are SGHVS and FNYEAQ. Trimming stripped 5 bases from V and 4 bases from J, with 19 bases between. DNA of the CDR3: TGTGCCAGCAGCCTCCGGCTAGGCTCGACGTCAGATACGCAGTATTTT. It codes for CASSLRLGSTSDTQYF. The full variable domain, with the rest looked up from reference TRBV7-6 and TRBJ2-3, is GAGVSQSPRYKVTKRGQDVALRCDPISGHVSLYWYRQALGQGPEFLTYFNYEAQQDKSGLPNDRFSAERPEGSISTLTIQRTEQRDSAMYRCASSLRLGSTSDTQYFGPGTRLTVL.

CDR3 DNA: TGTGCCAGCAGCAATTCGGGTCTAGCGCCCAATGAGCAGTTCTTC. Translating it yields CASSNSGLAPNEQFF. The genes are TRBV7-3 and TRBJ2-1, with a weak D call TRBD2 (6 bases). Germline lookup yields CDR1 SGHTA and CDR2 FQGTGA. The V end lost 5 bases, the J end lost 6 bases, and 17 bases lay between the germline ends. The CDR3 consists of 15 residues.

The CDR3 DNA follows: TGCAGTGCTAGAAGACCCCCAAGTGGTCAGCCCCAGCATTTT. Amino acid sequence: CSARRPPSGQPQHF. The V and J genes are TRBV20-1 and TRBJ1-5; D gene ambiguous. Germline values: CDR1 DFQATT, CDR2 SNEGSKA (reference sequence). Trimming shortened V by 2 bases and J by 6 bases, and 14 bases separated the two germline ends. The CDR3 sequence is 14 residues long.

This chain joins TRBV12-3 or TRBV12-4 and TRBJ2-7; D may correspond to TRBD1 or TRBD2 (6 bases each). Deletions cut 3 bases from V and 2 bases from J, with 14 bases between. This CDR3 spans 15 amino acids. In DNA form, the CDR3 reads TGTGCCAGCAGTTTTTCGGGGGCCGGACCCTACGAGCAGTACTTC. As protein: CASSFSGAGPYEQYF.